This TCR beta chain stems from a study of radiotherapy plus CTLA-4 blockade in lung cancer. About the research overall: Among patients, 15% to 20% showed objective responses, and approximately 30% had disease control. Study results and limitations: Response, reportedly, was best predicted by interferon-beta along with early blood T cell clone dynamics. In blood, TCR clones derived from the tumor expanded after radiotherapy plus ipilimumab.

The assay was immunoSEQ multiplex PCR, and TCRdb's table has in-frame clones only and misses some. This sample yields 80,000 or so clones, of which about four fifths are seen a single time; about 0.79% belongs to the top ten. The length of the CDR3 is 13 residues. Trimming removed 0 bases from V and 5 bases from J, with 8 bases in between. Germline V lookup: CDR1 SGHNT, CDR2 YYREEE (reference sequence). Focal radiation plus CTLA-4 blockade with ipilimumab was administered to patients who had chemo-refractory metastatic non-small-cell lung cancer. As regards this clone: What it binds is unknown.

V usage is TRBV5-4 and J usage is TRBJ2-5, with D perhaps matching TRBD1 or TRBD2 (5 bases each). The sequenced sample was peripheral blood, obtained from a patient treated with radiotherapy plus ipilimumab. This TCR was sampled from a human donor with non-small cell lung cancer who had stable disease on radiotherapy plus ipilimumab. CDR3 sequence (DNA): TGTGCCAGCAGCTTGGCCGGGACGGAGACCCAGTACTTC. Amino acid sequence: CASSLAGTETQYF.